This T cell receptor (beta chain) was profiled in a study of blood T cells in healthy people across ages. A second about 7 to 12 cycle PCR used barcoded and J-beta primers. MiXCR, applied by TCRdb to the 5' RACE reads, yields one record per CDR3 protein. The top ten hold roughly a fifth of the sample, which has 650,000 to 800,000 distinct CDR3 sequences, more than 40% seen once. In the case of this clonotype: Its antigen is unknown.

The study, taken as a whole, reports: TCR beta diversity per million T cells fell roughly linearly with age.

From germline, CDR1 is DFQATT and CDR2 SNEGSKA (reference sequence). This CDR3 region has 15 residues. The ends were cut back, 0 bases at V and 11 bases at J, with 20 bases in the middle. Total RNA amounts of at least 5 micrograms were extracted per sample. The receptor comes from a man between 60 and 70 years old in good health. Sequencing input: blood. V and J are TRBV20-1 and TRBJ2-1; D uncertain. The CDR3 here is CSARDPGGVADKQFF. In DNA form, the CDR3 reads TGCAGTGCTAGAGATCCAGGTGGAGTAGCCGATAAGCAGTTCTTC.